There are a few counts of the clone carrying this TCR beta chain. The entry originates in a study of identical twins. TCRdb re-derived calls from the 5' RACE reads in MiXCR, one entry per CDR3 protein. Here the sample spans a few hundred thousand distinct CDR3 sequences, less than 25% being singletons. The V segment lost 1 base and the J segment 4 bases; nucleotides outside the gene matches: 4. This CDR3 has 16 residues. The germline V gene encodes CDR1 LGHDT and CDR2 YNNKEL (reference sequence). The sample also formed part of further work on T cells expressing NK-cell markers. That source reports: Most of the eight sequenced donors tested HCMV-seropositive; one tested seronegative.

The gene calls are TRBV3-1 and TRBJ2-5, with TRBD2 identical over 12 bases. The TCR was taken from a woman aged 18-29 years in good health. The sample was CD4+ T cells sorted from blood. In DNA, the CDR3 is TGTGCCAGCAGCCAAGGGGAGACTAGCGGGGGAGAGACCCAGTACTTC. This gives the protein CASSQGETSGGETQYF.